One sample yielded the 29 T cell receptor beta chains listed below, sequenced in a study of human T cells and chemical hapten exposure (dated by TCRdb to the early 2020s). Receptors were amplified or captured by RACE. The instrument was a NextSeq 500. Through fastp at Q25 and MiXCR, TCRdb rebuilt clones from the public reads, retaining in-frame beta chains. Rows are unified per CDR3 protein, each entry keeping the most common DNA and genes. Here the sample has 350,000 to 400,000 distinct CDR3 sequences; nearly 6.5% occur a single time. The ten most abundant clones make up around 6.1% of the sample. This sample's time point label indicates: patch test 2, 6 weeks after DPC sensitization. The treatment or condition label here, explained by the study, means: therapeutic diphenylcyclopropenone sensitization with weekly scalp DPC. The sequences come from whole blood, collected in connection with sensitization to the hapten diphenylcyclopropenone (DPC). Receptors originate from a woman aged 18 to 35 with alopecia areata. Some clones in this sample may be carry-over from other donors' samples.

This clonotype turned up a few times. CDR3 amino acids: CASSQDRDSSGYETQYF. CDR3 coding DNA: TGCGCCAGCAGCCAAGATAGGGACTCCAGCGGCTATGAGACCCAGTACTTC. This sequence joins TRBV4-1 and TRBJ2-5; TRBD2 is a possible D gene (6 bases). Deletions cut 0 bases from V and 5 bases from J, with 19 bases between. This CDR3 comprises 17 residues. In germline, CDR1 is MGHRA, CDR2 YSYEKL.

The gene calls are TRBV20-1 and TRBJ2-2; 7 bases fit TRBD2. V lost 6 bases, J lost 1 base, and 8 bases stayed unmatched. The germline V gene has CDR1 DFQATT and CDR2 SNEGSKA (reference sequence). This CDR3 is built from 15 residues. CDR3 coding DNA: TGCAGTGCCACGGGAGGCTCCATGAACACCGGGGAGCTGTTTTTT. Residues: CSATGGSMNTGELFF.

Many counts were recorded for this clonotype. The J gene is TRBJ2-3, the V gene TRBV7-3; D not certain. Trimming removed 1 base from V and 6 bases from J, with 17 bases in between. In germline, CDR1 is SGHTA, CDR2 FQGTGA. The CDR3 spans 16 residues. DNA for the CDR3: TGTGCCAGCAGCTTAATAGGTCCCTACACGACCGATACGCAGTATTTT. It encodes CASSLIGPYTTDTQYF.

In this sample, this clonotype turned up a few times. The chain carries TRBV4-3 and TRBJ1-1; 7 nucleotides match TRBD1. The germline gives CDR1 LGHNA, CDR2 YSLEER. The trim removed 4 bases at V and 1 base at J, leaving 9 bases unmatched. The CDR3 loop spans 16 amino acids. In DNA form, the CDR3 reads TGCGCCAGCAGCCCGGGCAGGGGGAGGACGAACACTGAAGCTTTCTTT. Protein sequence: CASSPGRGRTNTEAFF.

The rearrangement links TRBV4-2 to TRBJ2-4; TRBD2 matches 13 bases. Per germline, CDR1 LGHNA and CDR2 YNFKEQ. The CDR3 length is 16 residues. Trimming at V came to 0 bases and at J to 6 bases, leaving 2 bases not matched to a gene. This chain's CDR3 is CASSQEWTSGGNIQYF. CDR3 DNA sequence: TGTGCCAGCAGCCAAGAATGGACTAGCGGGGGAAACATTCAGTACTTC.

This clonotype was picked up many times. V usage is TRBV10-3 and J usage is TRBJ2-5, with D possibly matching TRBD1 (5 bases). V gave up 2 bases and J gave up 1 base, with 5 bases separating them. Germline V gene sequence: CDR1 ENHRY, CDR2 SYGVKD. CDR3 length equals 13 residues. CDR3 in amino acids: CAISETGQETQYF. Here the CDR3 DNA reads TGTGCCATCAGTGAGACAGGCCAAGAGACCCAGTACTTC.

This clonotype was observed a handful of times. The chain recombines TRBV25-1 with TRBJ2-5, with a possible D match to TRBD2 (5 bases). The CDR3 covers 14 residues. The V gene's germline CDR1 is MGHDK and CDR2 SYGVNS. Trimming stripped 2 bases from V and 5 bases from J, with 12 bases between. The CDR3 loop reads CASSEVRDTETQYF. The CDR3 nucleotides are TGTGCCAGCAGTGAAGTACGGGATACGGAGACCCAGTACTTC.

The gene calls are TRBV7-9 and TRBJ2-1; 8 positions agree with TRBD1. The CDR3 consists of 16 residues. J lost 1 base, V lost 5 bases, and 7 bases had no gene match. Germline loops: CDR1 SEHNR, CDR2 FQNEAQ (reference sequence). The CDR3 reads CASSTWTGRSYNEQFF. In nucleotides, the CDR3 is TGTGCCAGCAGCACCTGGACAGGGAGGTCCTACAATGAGCAGTTCTTC.

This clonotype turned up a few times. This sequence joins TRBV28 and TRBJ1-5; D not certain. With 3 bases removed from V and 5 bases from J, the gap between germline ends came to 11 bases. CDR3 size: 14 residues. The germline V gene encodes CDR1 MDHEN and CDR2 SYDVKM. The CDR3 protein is CASSLRVGDQPQHF. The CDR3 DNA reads TGTGCCAGCAGTTTGAGGGTAGGCGATCAGCCCCAGCATTTT. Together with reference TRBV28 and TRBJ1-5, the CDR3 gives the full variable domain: DVKVTQSSRYLVKRTGEKVFLECVQDMDHENMFWYRQDPGLGLRLIYFSYDVKMKEKGDIPEGYSVSREKKERFSLILESASTNQTSMYLCASSLRVGDQPQHFGDGTRLSIL.

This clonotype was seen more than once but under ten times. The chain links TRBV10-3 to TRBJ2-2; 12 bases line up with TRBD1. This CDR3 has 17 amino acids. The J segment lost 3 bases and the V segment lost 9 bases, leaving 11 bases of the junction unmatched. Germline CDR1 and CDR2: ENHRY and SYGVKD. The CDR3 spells CAILPGQGAPDTGELFF. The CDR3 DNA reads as TGTGCCATTCTACCGGGACAGGGGGCGCCGGACACCGGGGAGCTGTTTTTT.

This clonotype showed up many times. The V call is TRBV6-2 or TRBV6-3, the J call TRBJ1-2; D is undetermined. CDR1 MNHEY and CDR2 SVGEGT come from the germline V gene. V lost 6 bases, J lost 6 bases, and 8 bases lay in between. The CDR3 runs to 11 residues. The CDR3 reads CASSDGHGYTF. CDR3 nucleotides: TGTGCCAGCAGCGACGGCCATGGCTACACCTTC.

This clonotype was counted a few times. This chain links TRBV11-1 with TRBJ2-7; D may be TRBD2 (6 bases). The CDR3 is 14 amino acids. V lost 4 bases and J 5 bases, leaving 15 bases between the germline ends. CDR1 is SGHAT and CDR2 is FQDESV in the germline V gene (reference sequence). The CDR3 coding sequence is TGTGCCAGCAGCTCCACCGGGGGTCCGCACGAGCAGTACTTC. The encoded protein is CASSSTGGPHEQYF.

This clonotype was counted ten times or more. CDR3 residues: CASSPYGGSQETQYF. The CDR3 nucleotides are TGCGCCAGCAGCCCGTACGGGGGCAGCCAAGAGACCCAGTACTTC. The gene calls are TRBV4-1 and TRBJ2-5; either TRBD1 or TRBD2 may fit D (6 bases each). Germline values: CDR1 MGHRA, CDR2 YSYEKL. V was clipped by 4 bases and J by 1 base, with 13 bases between them. The CDR3 spans 15 residues.

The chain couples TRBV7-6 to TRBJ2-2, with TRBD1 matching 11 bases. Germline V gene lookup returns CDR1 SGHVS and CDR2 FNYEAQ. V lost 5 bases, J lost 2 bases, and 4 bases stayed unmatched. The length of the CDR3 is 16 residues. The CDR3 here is CASSNGQGANTGELFF. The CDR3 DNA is TGTGCCAGCAGCAATGGACAGGGGGCCAACACCGGGGAGCTGTTTTTT. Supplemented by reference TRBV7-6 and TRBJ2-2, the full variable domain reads GAGVSQSPRYKVTKRGQDVALRCDPISGHVSLYWYRQALGQGPEFLTYFNYEAQQDKSGLPNDRFSAERPEGSISTLTIQRTEQRDSAMYRCASSNGQGANTGELFFGEGSRLTVL.

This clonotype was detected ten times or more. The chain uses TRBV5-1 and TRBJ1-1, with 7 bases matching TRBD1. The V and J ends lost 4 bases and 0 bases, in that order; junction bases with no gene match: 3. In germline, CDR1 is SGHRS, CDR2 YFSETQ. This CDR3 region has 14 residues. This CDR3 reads CASSTDRVNTEAFF. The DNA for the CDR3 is TGCGCCAGCAGCACAGACAGGGTGAACACTGAAGCTTTCTTT. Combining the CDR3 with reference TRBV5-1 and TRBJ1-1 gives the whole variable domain KAGVTQTPRYLIKTRGQQVTLSCSPISGHRSVSWYQQTPGQGLQFLFEYFSETQRNKGNFPGRFSGRQFSNSRSEMNVSTLELGDSALYLCASSTDRVNTEAFFGQGTRLTVV.

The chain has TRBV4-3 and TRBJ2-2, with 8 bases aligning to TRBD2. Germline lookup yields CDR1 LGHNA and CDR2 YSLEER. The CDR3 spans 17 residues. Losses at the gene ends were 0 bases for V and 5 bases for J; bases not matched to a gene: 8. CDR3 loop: CASSQEWGLGVTGELFF. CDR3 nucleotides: TGCGCCAGCAGCCAAGAATGGGGACTAGGGGTGACCGGGGAGCTGTTTTTT.

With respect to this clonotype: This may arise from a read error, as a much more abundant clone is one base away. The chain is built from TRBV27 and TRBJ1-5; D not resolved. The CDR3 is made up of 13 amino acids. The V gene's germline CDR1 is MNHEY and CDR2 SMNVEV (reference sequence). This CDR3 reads CASSRERNQHQHF. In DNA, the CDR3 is TGTGCCAGCAGTCGAGAACGCAATCAGCACCAGCATTTT.

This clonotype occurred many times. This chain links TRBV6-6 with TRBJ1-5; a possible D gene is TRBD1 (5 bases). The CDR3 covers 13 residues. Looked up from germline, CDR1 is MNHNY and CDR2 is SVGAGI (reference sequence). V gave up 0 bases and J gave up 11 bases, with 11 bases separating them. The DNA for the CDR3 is TGTGCCAGCAGTTACTCGGGGGAAGGAGCCCAGCATTTT. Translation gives CASSYSGEGAQHF.

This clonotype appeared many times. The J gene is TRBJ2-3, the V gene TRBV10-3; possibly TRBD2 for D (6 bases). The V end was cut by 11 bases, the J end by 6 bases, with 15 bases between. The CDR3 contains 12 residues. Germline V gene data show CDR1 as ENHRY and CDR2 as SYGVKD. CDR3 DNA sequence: TGTGCCGCAGGGACGGGAGAGGATACGCAGTATTTT. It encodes CAAGTGEDTQYF.

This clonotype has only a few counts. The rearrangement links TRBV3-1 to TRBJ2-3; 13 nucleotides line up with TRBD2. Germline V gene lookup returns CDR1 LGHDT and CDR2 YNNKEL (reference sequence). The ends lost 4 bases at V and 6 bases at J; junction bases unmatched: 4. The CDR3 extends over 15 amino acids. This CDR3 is CASSPGLAGDDTQYF. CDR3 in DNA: TGTGCCAGCAGCCCCGGACTAGCGGGGGACGATACGCAGTATTTT.

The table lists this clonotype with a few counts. The chain's CDR3 is CSARSFVSGTYEQYF. The DNA of the CDR3 is TGCAGTGCTAGGTCTTTCGTGAGCGGTACCTACGAGCAGTACTTC. V is TRBV20-1 and J is TRBJ2-7; tentatively, D is TRBD2 (5 bases). The CDR3 runs 15 residues. The V end was cut by 3 bases, the J end by 2 bases, with 17 bases between. From germline, CDR1 is DFQATT and CDR2 SNEGSKA (reference sequence).

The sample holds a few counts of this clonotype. In DNA, the CDR3 is TGTGCCAGCAGTTACTCGGGACTAGCGGGGGCCGGGAATGAGCAGTTCTTC. Its protein product is CASSYSGLAGAGNEQFF. The V gene is TRBV6-5, the J gene TRBJ2-1, with 14 bases identical to TRBD2. V shed 0 bases and J 7 bases; nucleotides not matched to a gene: 5. The CDR3 loop spans 17 amino acids. In germline, CDR1 is MNHEY, CDR2 SVGAGI.

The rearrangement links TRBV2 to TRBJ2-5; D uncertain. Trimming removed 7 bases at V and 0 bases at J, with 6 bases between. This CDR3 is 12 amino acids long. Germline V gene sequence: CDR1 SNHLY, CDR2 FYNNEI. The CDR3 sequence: CASIPHQETQYF. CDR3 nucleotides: TGTGCCAGCATCCCGCACCAAGAGACCCAGTACTTC.

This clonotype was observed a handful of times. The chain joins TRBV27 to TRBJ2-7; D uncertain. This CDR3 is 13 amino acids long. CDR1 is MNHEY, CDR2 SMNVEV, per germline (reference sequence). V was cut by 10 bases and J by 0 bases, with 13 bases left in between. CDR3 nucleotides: TGTGCCACCTCGCCGGGTTACTCCTACGAGCAGTACTTC. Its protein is CATSPGYSYEQYF.

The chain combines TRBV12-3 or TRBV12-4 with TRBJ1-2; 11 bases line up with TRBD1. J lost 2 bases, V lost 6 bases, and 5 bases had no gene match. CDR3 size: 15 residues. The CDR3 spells CASRGGTGGNYGYTF. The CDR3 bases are TGTGCCAGCAGGGGAGGGACAGGGGGGAACTATGGCTACACCTTC.

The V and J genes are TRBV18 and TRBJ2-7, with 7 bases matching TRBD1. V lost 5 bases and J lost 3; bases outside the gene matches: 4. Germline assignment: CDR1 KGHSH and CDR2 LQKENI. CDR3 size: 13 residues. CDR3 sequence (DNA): TGTGCCAGCTCAGAGGGACAGCTCTACGAGCAGTACTTC. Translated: CASSEGQLYEQYF. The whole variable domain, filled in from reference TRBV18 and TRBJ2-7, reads NAGVMQNPRHLVRRRGQEARLRCSPMKGHSHVYWYRQLPEEGLKFMVYLQKENIIDESGMPKERFSAEFPKEGPSILRIQQVVRGDSAAYFCASSEGQLYEQYFGPGTRLTVT.

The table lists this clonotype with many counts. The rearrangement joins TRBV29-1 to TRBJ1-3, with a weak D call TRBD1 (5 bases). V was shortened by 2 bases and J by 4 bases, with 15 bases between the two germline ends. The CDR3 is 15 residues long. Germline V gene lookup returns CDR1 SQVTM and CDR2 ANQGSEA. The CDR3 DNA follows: TGCAGCGTTGAACCTCTCGGGGGATCCGGAAACACCATATATTTT. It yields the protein CSVEPLGGSGNTIYF.

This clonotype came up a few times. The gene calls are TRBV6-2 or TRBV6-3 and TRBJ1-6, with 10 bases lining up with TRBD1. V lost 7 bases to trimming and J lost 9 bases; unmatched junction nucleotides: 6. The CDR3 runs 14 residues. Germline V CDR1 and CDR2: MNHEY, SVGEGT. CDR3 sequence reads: CASNTGTGVSPLHF. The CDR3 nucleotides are TGTGCCAGCAACACAGGGACAGGGGTTTCACCCCTCCACTTT.

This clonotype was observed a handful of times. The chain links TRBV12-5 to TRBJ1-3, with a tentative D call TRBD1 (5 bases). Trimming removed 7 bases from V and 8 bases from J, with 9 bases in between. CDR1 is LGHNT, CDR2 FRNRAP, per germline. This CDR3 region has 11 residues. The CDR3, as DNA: TGTGCTAGTGAGGGGTTGCACACCATATATTTT. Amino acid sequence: CASEGLHTIYF. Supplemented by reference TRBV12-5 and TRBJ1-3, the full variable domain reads DARVTQTPRHKVTEMGQEVTMRCQPILGHNTVFWYRQTMMQGLELLAYFRNRAPLDDSGMPKDRFSAEMPDATLATLKIQPSEPRDSAVYFCASEGLHTIYFGEGSWLTVV.